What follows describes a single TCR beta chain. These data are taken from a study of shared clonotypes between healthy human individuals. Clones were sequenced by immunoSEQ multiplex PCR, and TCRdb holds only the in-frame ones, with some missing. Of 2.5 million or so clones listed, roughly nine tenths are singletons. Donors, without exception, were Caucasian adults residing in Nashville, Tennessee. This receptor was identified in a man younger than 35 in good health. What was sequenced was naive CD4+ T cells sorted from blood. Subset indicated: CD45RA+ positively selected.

The CDR3 protein is CASSGPGLTGELFF. DNA for the CDR3: TGTGCCAGCAGTGGTCCAGGGCTCACCGGGGAGCTGTTTTTT. V usage is TRBV25-1 and J usage is TRBJ2-2; D might be TRBD1 (5 bases). The germline V and J ends were trimmed by 4 bases and 4 bases, with 10 bases remaining between them. Per the germline V gene, CDR1 is MGHDK and CDR2 is SYGVNS. The CDR3 has 14 residues. Full variable domain (rest looked up from reference TRBV25-1 and TRBJ2-2): EADIYQTPRYLVIGTGKKITLECSQTMGHDKMYWYQQDPGMELHLIHYSYGVNSTEKGDLSSESTVSRIRTEHFPLTLESARPSHTSQYLCASSGPGLTGELFFGEGSRLTVL.